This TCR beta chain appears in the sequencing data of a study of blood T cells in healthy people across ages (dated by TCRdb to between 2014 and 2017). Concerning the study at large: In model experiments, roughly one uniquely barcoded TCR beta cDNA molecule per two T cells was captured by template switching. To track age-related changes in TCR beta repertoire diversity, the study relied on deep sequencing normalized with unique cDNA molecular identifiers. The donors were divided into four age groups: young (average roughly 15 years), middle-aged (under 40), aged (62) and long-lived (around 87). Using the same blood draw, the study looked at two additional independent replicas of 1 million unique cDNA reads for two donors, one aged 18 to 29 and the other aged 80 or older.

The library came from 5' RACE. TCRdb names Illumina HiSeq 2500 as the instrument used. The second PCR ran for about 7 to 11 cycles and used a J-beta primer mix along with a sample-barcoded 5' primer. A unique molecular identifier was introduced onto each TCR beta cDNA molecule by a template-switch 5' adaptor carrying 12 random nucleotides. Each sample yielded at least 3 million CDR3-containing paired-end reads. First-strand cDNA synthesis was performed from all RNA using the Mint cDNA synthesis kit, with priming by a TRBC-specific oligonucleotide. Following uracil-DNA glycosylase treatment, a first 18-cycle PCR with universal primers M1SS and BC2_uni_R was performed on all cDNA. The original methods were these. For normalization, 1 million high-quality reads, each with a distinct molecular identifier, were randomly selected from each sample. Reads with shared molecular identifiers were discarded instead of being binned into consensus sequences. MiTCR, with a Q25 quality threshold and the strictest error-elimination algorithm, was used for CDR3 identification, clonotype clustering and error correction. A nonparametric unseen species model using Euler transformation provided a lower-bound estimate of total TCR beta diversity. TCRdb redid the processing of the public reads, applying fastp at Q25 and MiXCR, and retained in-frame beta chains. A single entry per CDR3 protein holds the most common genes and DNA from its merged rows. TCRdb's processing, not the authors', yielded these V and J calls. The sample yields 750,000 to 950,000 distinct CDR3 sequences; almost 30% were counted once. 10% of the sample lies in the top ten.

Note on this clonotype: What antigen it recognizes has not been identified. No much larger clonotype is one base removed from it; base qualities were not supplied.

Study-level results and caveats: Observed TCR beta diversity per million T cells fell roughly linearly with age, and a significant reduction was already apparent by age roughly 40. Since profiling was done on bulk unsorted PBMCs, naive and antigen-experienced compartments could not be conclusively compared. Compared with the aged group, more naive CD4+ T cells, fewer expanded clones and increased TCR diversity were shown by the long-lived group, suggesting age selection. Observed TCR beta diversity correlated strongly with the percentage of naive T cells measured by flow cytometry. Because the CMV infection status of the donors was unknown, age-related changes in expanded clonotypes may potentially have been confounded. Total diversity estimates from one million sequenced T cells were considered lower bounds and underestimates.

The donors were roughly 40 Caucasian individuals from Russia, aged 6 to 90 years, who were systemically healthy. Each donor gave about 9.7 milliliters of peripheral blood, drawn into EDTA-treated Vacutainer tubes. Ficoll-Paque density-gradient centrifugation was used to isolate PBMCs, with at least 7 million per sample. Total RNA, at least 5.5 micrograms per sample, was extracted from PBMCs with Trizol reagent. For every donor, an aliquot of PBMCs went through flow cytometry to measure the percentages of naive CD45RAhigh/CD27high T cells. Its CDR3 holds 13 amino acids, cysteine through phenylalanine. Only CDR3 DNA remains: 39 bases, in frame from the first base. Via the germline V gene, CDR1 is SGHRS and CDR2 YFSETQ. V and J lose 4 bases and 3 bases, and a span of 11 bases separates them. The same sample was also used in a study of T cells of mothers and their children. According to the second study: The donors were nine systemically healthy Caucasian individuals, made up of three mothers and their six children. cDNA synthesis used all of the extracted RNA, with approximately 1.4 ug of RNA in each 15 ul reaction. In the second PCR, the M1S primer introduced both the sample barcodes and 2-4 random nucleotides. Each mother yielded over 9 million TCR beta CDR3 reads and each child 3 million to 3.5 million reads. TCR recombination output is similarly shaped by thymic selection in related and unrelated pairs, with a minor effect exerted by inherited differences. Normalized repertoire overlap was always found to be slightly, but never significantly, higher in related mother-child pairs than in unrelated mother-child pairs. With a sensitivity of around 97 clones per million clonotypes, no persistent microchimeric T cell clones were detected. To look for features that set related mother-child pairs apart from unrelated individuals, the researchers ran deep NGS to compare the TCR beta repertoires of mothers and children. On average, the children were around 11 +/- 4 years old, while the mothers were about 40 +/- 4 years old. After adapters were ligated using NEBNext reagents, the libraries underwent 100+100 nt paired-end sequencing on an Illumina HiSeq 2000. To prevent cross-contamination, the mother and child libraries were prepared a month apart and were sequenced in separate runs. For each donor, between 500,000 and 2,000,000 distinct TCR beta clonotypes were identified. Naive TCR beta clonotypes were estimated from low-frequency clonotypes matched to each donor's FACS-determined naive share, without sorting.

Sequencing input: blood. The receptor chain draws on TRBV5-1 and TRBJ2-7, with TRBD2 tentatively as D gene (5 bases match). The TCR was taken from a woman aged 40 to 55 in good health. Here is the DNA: TGCGCCAGCAGCGAGAGAGGGTTCTACGAGCAGTACTTC. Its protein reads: CASSERGFYEQYF. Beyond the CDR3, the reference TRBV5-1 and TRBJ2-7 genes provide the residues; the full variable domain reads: KAGVTQTPRYLIKTRGQQVTLSCSPISGHRSVSWYQQTPGQGLQFLFEYFSETQRNKGNFPGRFSGRQFSNSRSEMNVSTLELGDSALYLCASSERGFYEQYFGPGTRLTVT.